The 19 T cell receptor beta chains below were found in one sample sequenced in a study of CD8+ T cells in alopecia areata. cDNA reverse transcribed from extracted RNA served as the sequencing template. The repertoire was sequenced with immunoSEQ multiplex PCR; TCRdb's copy has only in-frame clones and lacks some. The sample contains about 14,000 clones, 58% of which appear only once. In the case of roughly five patients, the CD4+ cells were sorted into CD25+CD127- cells. The sequenced material came from CD4+ Tregs sorted from blood. The receptors come from a human donor with alopecia areata.

The chain combines TRBV5-4 with TRBJ2-1; 10 nucleotides line up with TRBD2. The CDR3 spans 15 residues. The ends lost 4 bases at V and 8 bases at J; junction bases unmatched: 9. CDR1 SGHNT and CDR2 YYREEE come from the germline V gene (reference sequence). Written as DNA, the CDR3 is TGTGCCAGCAGCATGGATAGCGGGAGGACCGATGAGCAGTTCTTC. Its protein is CASSMDSGRTDEQFF.

In this sample, this clone turned up a few times. The chain is built from TRBV18 and TRBJ2-3; a possible D gene is TRBD2 (5 bases). The CDR3 is 13 amino acids. Trimming took off 3 bases at V and 8 bases at J, with 12 bases between the two ends. CDR1 is KGHSH, CDR2 LQKENI, per germline. Here the CDR3 DNA reads TGTGCCAGCTCACCCCCCGGGAACCCTACGCAGTATTTT. This sequence encodes CASSPPGNPTQYF.

This rearrangement joins TRBV5-1 to TRBJ2-2; D is perhaps TRBD1 or TRBD2 (5 bases each). CDR1 and CDR2 (germline): SGHRS, YFSETQ. Trimming removed 3 bases from V and 3 bases from J, with 12 bases in between. This CDR3 contains 15 residues. As DNA, the CDR3 is TGCGCCAGCAGCTCCGGGACCAAAGACACCGGGGAGCTGTTTTTT. This codes for CASSSGTKDTGELFF.

The chain combines TRBV7-9 with TRBJ2-3, with 7 bases fitting TRBD2. Trimming took 2 bases from V and 5 from J; bases not matched to a gene: 10. Looked up from germline, CDR1 is SEHNR and CDR2 is FQNEAQ (reference sequence). CDR3 length: 16 residues. In DNA, the CDR3 is TGTGCCAGCAGCTTACTCCCGACTAGCCTTGGAGATACGCAGTATTTT. Amino acids: CASSLLPTSLGDTQYF.

This clone has a single count. One end of the junction fails to match germline, which may point to a read error. This sequence joins TRBV7-8 and TRBJ1-1; no firm D call. The CDR3 loop spans 13 amino acids. CDR1 and CDR2 from the germline V gene are SGHVS and FQNEAQ. This CDR3 is CVSSLGPNTEAFF. The CDR3 bases are TGTGTCAGCAGCTTAGGACCGAACACTGAAGCTTTCTTT. Drawing the rest from reference TRBV7-8 and TRBJ1-1, the complete variable domain is GAGVSQSPRYKVAKRGQDVALRCDPISGHVSLFWYQQALGQGPEFLTYFQNEAQLDKSGLPSDRFFAERPEGSVSTLKIQRTQQEDSAVYLCVSSLGPNTEAFFGQGTRLTVV.

V and J are TRBV11-1 and TRBJ2-5; unclear D gene. Germline assignment: CDR1 SGHAT and CDR2 FQDESV (reference sequence). The V and J ends lost 1 base and 5 bases respectively, with 8 bases between them. This CDR3 is built from 13 residues. The CDR3 reads CASSLGVVETQYF. The CDR3 bases are TGTGCCAGCAGCTTAGGGGTCGTGGAGACCCAGTACTTC.

This clone was counted only a few times. The chain employs TRBV14 and TRBJ2-7; 14 bases line up with TRBD2. Germline values: CDR1 SGHDN, CDR2 FVKESK. Trimming at V came to 2 bases and at J to 2 bases, leaving 8 bases not matched to a gene. The CDR3 is 18 residues long. CDR3 nucleotide sequence: TGTGCCAGCAGCCAACTGTTGACTAGCGGGAGGGTCCCCTACGAGCAGTACTTC. Protein: CASSQLLTSGRVPYEQYF.

This chain links TRBV27 with TRBJ2-6, with 7 bases identical to TRBD2. V was pared by 2 bases and J by 1 base, with 5 bases of the junction left unmatched. Germline values: CDR1 MNHEY, CDR2 SMNVEV (reference sequence). This CDR3 has 17 residues. CDR3 DNA sequence: TGTGCCAGCAGTTTAGCGGGAGCAATTTCTGGGGCCAACGTCCTGACTTTC. Translated: CASSLAGAISGANVLTF. Together with reference TRBV27 and TRBJ2-6, the CDR3 gives the full variable domain: EAQVTQNPRYLITVTGKKLTVTCSQNMNHEYMSWYRQDPGLGLRQIYYSMNVEVTDKGDVPEGYKVSRKEKRNFPLILESPSPNQTSLYFCASSLAGAISGANVLTFGAGSRLTVL.

The chain has TRBV6-5 and TRBJ1-5; D is perhaps TRBD1 (5 bases). This CDR3 has 14 amino acids. V lost 6 bases and J 1 base, leaving 10 bases between the germline ends. Germline values: CDR1 MNHEY, CDR2 SVGAGI. The chain's CDR3 is CASRGEASNQPQHF. In DNA, the CDR3 is TGTGCCAGCAGGGGGGAAGCGAGCAATCAGCCCCAGCATTTT.

V usage is TRBV7-9 and J usage is TRBJ1-2, with D unclear. CDR3 length: 15 amino acids. Between the trimmed V and J ends, which lost 2 bases and 4 bases, there was a span of 14 bases. Germline V CDR1 and CDR2: SEHNR, FQNEAQ (reference sequence). The CDR3 region has the DNA TGTGCCAGCAGCTTAAGTGAGACAAGATCCTATGGCTACACCTTC. Protein sequence: CASSLSETRSYGYTF.

DNA for the CDR3: TGTGCCAGCAGCTTGCCACCCAATCCTCACAATGAGCAGTTCTTC. Translation: CASSLPPNPHNEQFF. The chain has TRBV5-4 and TRBJ2-1; D not resolved. The V and J ends lost 1 base and 5 bases respectively, with 13 bases between them. CDR1 and CDR2 (germline): SGHNT, YYREEE (reference sequence). CDR3 length equals 15 residues.

This sequence joins TRBV19 and TRBJ1-2, with TRBD1 identical over 7 bases. The germline CDR1 and CDR2 sequences are LNHDA and SQIVND (reference sequence). V shed 8 bases, J shed 0 bases, and the junction held 6 bases outside the gene matches. CDR3 length: 14 amino acids. The CDR3 region is CASVPGQTNYGYTF. The CDR3 DNA reads TGTGCCAGTGTACCGGGACAGACTAACTATGGCTACACCTTC.

This rearrangement joins TRBV9 to TRBJ2-1, with 10 bases matching TRBD2. Germline lookup yields CDR1 SGDLS and CDR2 YYNGEE. V gave up 0 bases and J gave up 4 bases; unmatched junction bases: 7. The CDR3 runs 17 residues. CDR3 protein: CASSVGTSGESYNEQFF. CDR3 sequence (DNA): TGTGCCAGCAGCGTAGGCACTAGCGGGGAGAGTTACAATGAGCAGTTCTTC.

This sequence joins TRBV5-6 and TRBJ2-1; D unresolved. Trimming took 5 bases from V and 0 from J, leaving 12 bases between them. The CDR3 is made up of 15 amino acids. Germline CDR1 reads SGHDT; CDR2 reads YYEEEE. The CDR3 sequence: CASRLPRSSYNEQFF. The DNA for the CDR3 is TGTGCCAGCAGGCTTCCACGAAGCTCCTACAATGAGCAGTTCTTC.

The chain carries TRBV6-5 and TRBJ1-3; TRBD1 agrees at 10 bases. V lost 5 bases, J lost 9 bases, and 7 bases stayed unmatched. There are 14 residues in the CDR3. Germline assignment: CDR1 MNHEY and CDR2 SVGAGI. This chain's CDR3 is CASSRGTGALTIYF. In nucleotides, the CDR3 is TGTGCCAGCAGTCGCGGGACAGGGGCACTCACCATATATTTT.

This rearrangement joins TRBV6-1 to TRBJ2-5, with D hard to call. V lost 6 bases to trimming and J lost 0 bases, with 11 bases between them. From germline, CDR1 is MNHNS and CDR2 SASEGT. This CDR3 has 14 residues. The DNA for the CDR3 is TGTGCCAGCAGCTACTACAGACACCAAGAGACCCAGTACTTC. Translated, it gives CASSYYRHQETQYF.

The rearrangement links TRBV28 to TRBJ2-5; D gene uncertain. Germline V gene sequence: CDR1 MDHEN, CDR2 SYDVKM. The CDR3 extends over 11 amino acids. V was cut by 5 bases and J by 6 bases, with 7 bases left in between. The CDR3, as DNA: TGTGCCAGCAGTCTCGGACAGACCCAGTACTTC. Translation: CASSLGQTQYF.

This clone was detected a few times. V gene TRBV7-6 combines with J gene TRBJ2-5; D remains ambiguous. Germline CDR1 SGHVS, CDR2 FNYEAQ. Trimming removed 5 bases from V and 5 bases from J, with 12 bases in between. The CDR3 runs to 13 residues. The CDR3 DNA follows: TGTGCCAGCAGCGTAATGATCTTGGAGACCCAGTACTTC. The encoded protein is CASSVMILETQYF.

The V gene is TRBV5-4, the J gene TRBJ2-1, with 10 bases identical to TRBD2. J gave up 1 base and V 7 bases, and 14 bases lay outside the gene matches. CDR1 is SGHNT and CDR2 is YYREEE in the germline V gene (reference sequence). This CDR3 spans 18 amino acids. Here the CDR3 DNA reads TGTGCCAGCCAATACCAAATACCGGGACTAGCGTCCTACAATGAGCAGTTCTTC. The encoded protein is CASQYQIPGLASYNEQFF.